This T cell receptor (beta chain) originates from a study of control samples from healthy donors and cancer patients. CDR3 length equals 12 residues. Germline assignment: CDR1 LNHDA and CDR2 SQIVND (reference sequence). Trimming took off 7 bases at V and 1 base at J, with 7 bases between the two ends. Repertoires were generated with immunoSEQ multiplex PCR, while TCRdb's copy carries only in-frame clones and drops some. The sample lists fewer than 200,000 clones; around 87% were seen once. The rearrangement links TRBV19 to TRBJ1-1; unclear D gene. The sequenced material came from blood. This TCR was sampled from a woman in her fifties or sixties in good health. In DNA, the CDR3 is TGTGCCAGTATATGGGGGAACACTGAAGCTTTCTTT. Its translation is CASIWGNTEAFF.